Reported below is one T cell receptor beta chain. These data are taken from a study of blood T cells in healthy people across ages. Together with a sample-barcoded 5' primer, a J-beta primer mix was included in a second PCR lasting about 7 to 11 cycles. Each CDR3 protein is one row after TCRdb ran MiXCR on the 5' RACE reads. The sample contains just under 900,000 distinct CDR3 sequences, around 30% of which appear only once. Sequencing was performed on blood. This TCR was recovered from a woman aged 80 or over in good health.

CDR3 amino acids: CASSPPGELTDTQYF. The CDR3 DNA follows: TGTGCCAGCAGTCCCCCGGGGGAGCTCACAGATACGCAGTATTTT. The chain employs TRBV28 and TRBJ2-3, with a weak D call TRBD2 (6 bases). The ends were cut back, 5 bases at V and 2 bases at J, with 14 bases in the middle. CDR3 length equals 15 residues. In germline, CDR1 is MDHEN, CDR2 SYDVKM. Full variable domain (rest looked up from reference TRBV28 and TRBJ2-3): DVKVTQSSRYLVKRTGEKVFLECVQDMDHENMFWYRQDPGLGLRLIYFSYDVKMKEKGDIPEGYSVSREKKERFSLILESASTNQTSMYLCASSPPGELTDTQYFGPGTRLTVL.